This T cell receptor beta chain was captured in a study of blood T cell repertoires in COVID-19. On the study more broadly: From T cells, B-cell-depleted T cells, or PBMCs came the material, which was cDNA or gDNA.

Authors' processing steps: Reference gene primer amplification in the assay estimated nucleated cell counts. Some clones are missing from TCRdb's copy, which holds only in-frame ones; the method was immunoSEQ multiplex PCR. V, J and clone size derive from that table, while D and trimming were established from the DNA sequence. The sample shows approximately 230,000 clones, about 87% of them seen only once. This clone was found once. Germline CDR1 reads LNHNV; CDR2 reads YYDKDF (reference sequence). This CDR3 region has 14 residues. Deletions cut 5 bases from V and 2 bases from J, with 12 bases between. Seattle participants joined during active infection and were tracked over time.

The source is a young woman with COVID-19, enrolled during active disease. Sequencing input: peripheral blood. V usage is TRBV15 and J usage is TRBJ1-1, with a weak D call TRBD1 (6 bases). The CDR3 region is CATSRDRHNTEAFF. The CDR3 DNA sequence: TGTGCCACCAGCCGCGACAGGCATAACACTGAAGCTTTCTTT.